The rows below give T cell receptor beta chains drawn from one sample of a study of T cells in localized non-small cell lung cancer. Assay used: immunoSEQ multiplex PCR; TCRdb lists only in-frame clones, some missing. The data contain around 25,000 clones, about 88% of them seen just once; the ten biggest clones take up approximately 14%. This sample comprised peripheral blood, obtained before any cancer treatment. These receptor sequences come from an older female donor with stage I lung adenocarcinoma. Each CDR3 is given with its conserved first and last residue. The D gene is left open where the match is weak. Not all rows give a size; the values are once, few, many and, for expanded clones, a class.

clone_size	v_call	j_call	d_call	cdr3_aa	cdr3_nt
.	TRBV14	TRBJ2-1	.	CASSPLGSSYNEQFF	TGTGCCAGCAGCCCCTTGGGGAGCTCCTACAATGAGCAGTTCTTC
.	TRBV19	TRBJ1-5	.	CASSTLGEQPQHF	TGTGCCAGTAGTACACTGGGGGAGCAGCCCCAGCATTTT
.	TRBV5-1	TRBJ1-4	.	CASSLATNEKLFF	TGCGCCAGCAGCTTGGCGACTAATGAAAAACTGTTTTTT
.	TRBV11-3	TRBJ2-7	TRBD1	CASSSINTGQGAYEQYF	TGTGCCAGCAGCTCGATTAATACCGGACAGGGGGCTTACGAGCAGTACTTC
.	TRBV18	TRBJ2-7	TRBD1	CASSDKPGQDYEQYF	TGTGCCAGCTCAGATAAGCCGGGACAGGACTACGAGCAGTACTTC
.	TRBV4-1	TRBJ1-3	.	CASSQDNTGSSGNTIYF	TGCGCCAGCAGCCAAGATAATACGGGATCCTCTGGAAACACCATATATTTT
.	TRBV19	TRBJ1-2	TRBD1	CASSPGQAYGYTF	TGTGCCAGTAGTCCGGGACAGGCCTATGGCTACACCTTC
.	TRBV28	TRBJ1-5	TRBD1	CASRTGGGGQPQHF	TGTGCCAGCAGGACAGGGGGAGGGGGTCAGCCCCAGCATTTT
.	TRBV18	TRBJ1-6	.	CASSPRRESPLHF	TGTGCCAGCTCACCCCGCAGGGAATCACCCCTCCACTTT
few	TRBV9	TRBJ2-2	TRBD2	CASSPGTSLSTGELFF	TGTGCCAGCAGCCCAGGGACTAGCCTGAGTACCGGGGAGCTGTTTTTT
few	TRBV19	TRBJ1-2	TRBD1	CASLRQGGNGYTF	TGTGCCAGCCTCAGACAGGGGGGAAATGGCTACACCTTC
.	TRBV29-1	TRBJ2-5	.	CSVEGRIQETQYF	TGCAGCGTTGAGGGCAGGATCCAAGAGACCCAGTACTTC
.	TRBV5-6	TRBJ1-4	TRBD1	CASSLEAGGDEKLFF	TGTGCCAGCAGCTTGGAAGCAGGGGGCGATGAAAAACTGTTTTTT
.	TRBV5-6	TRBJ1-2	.	CASSRDRSPGYTF	TGTGCCAGCAGCAGAGACAGGAGTCCGGGCTACACCTTC
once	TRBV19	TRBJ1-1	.	CASRQTNTEAFF	TGTGCCAGTAGACAGACGAACACTGAAGCTTTCTTT
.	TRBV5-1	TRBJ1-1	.	CASSLFGAMGSTEAFF	TGCGCCAGCAGCTTGTTCGGGGCAATGGGATCCACTGAAGCTTTCTTT
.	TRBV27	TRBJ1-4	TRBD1	CASSTGGADEKLFF	TGTGCCAGCAGTACAGGGGGCGCGGATGAAAAACTGTTTTTT
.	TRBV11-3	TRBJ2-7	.	CASSSQSSYEQYF	TGTGCCAGCAGCTCCCAGAGCTCCTACGAGCAGTACTTC
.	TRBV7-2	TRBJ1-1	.	CASSSETVNTEAFF	TGTGCCAGCAGCTCCGAGACGGTGAACACTGAAGCTTTCTTT
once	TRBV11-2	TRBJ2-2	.	CASSRRGNTGELFF	TGTGCCAGCAGCCGTAGAGGGAACACCGGGGAGCTGTTTTTT
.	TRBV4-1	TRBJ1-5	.	CASSQGVGKTFSNQPQHF	TGCGCCAGCAGCCAAGGGGTTGGGAAGACTTTTAGCAATCAGCCCCAGCATTTT
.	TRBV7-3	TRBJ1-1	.	CASSLMAINTEAFF	TGTGCCAGCAGCTTAATGGCGATTAACACTGAAGCTTTCTTT
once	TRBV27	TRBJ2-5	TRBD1	CASSAPGQGARETQYF	TGTGCCAGCAGTGCCCCGGGACAGGGGGCACGAGAGACCCAGTACTTC
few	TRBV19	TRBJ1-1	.	CASSTRGAGTEAFF	TGTGCCAGTAGTACCAGGGGCGCGGGCACTGAAGCTTTCTTT
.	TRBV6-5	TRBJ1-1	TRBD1	CASTRGGLTEAFF	TGTGCCAGCACCAGGGGGGGGCTCACTGAAGCTTTCTTT
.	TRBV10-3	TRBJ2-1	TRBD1	CAISESIGQGYNEQFF	TGTGCCATCAGTGAGTCAATTGGACAGGGTTACAATGAGCAGTTCTTC
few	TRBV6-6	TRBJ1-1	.	CASPGGSTDLNTEAFF	TGTGCCAGCCCGGGGGGGAGTACAGACTTGAACACTGAAGCTTTCTTT
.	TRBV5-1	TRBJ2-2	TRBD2	CASSSRTSDTGELFF	TGCGCCAGCAGCTCCCGGACTAGCGACACCGGGGAGCTGTTTTTT
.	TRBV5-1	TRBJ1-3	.	CASSLGGQSSGNTIYF	TGCGCCAGCAGCTTGGGAGGGCAATCCTCTGGAAACACCATATATTTT
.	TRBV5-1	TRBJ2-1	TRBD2	CASSLLAGGSSYNEQFF	TGCGCCAGCAGCTTGCTCGCGGGAGGCAGCTCCTACAATGAGCAGTTCTTC
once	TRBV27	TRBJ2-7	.	CASSMVAGSDEQYF	TGTGCCAGCAGCATGGTGGCGGGGAGCGACGAGCAGTACTTC
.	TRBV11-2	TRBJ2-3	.	CASSPHFTDTQYF	TGTGCCAGCAGCCCACATTTCACAGATACGCAGTATTTT
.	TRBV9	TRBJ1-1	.	CASSAGTTMNTEAFF	TGTGCCAGCAGTGCCGGGACAACCATGAACACTGAAGCTTTCTTT
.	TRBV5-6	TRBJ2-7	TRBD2	CASSPLGSGGGKNYEQYF	TGTGCCAGCAGCCCCCTAGGAAGCGGGGGGGGGAAAAACTACGAGCAGTACTTC
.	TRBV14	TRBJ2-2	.	CASSQLRGSNTGELFF	TGTGCCAGCAGCCAACTGAGGGGATCGAACACCGGGGAGCTGTTTTTT
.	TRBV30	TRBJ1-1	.	CAWSVLGMNTEAFF	TGTGCCTGGAGTGTATTGGGAATGAACACTGAAGCTTTCTTT
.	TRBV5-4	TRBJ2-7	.	CASSLPGQGIYEQYF	TGTGCCAGCAGCTTGCCTGGGCAGGGGATATACGAGCAGTACTTC
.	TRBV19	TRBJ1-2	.	CASSAPERPNYGYTF	TGTGCCAGTAGTGCCCCAGAGAGACCTAACTATGGCTACACCTTC
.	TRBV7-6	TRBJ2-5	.	CASSFGVETQYF	TGTGCCAGCAGCTTCGGGGTAGAGACCCAGTACTTC
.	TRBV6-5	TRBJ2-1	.	CASSYSAAPTGNEQFF	TGTGCCAGCAGTTACTCGGCAGCTCCCACAGGCAATGAGCAGTTCTTC
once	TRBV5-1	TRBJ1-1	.	CASSDRNYTEAFF	TGCGCCAGCAGTGACAGGAACTACACTGAAGCTTTCTTT
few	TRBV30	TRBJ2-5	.	CAWSFHRGLETQYF	TGTGCCTGGAGTTTCCACCGAGGTCTAGAGACCCAGTACTTC
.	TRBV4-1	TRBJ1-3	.	CASSPRLTPGNTIYF	TGCGCCAGCAGTCCGAGACTAACTCCTGGAAACACCATATATTTT
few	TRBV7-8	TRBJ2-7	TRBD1	CASSLGQGSSYEQYF	TGTGCCAGCAGCTTAGGACAGGGGAGCTCCTACGAGCAGTACTTC
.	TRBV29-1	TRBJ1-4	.	CSVEEGGDEKLFF	TGCAGCGTAGAAGAGGGAGGGGATGAAAAACTGTTTTTT
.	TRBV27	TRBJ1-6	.	CASSLTNSPLHF	TGTGCCAGCAGTTTAACAAATTCACCCCTCCACTTT
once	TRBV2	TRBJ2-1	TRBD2	CASSEQRGALREQFF	TGTGCCAGCAGTGAACAGCGGGGCGCCCTGAGGGAGCAGTTCTTC
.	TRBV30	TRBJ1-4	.	CAYSSGRSEKLFF	TGTGCCTACTCTAGTGGGCGTAGTGAAAAACTGTTTTTT
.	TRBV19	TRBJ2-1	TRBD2	CASSIDTGLAVYNEQFF	TGTGCCAGTAGTATAGATACGGGACTAGCGGTATACAATGAGCAGTTCTTC
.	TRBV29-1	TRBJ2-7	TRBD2	CSVWGGAYEQYF	TGCAGCGTATGGGGGGGAGCCTACGAGCAGTACTTC
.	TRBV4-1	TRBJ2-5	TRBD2	CASSRAGLEKETQYF	TGCGCCAGCAGCCGAGCAGGACTAGAGAAAGAGACCCAGTACTTC
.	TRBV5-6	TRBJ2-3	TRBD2	CASSFAGGVITDTQYF	TGTGCCAGCAGCTTTGCGGGGGGCGTAATCACAGATACGCAGTATTTT
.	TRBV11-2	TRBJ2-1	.	CASSQPAAGRKFF	TGTGCCAGCAGCCAGCCAGCGGCTGGGAGGAAGTTCTTC
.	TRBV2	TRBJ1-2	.	CASKPDGSNYGYTF	TGTGCCAGCAAACCAGACGGTTCTAACTATGGCTACACCTTC